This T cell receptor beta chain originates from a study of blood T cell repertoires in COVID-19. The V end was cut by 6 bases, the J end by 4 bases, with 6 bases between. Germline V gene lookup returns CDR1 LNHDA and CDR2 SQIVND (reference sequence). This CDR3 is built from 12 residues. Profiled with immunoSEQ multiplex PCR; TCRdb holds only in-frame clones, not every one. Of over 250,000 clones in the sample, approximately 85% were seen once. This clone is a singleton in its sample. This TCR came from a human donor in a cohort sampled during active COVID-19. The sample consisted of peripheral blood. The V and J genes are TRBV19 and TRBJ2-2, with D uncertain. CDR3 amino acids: CASRLLTGELFF. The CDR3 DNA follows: TGTGCCAGTAGGCTACTCACCGGGGAGCTGTTTTTT.